This TCR beta chain was sequenced in a study of T cell responses to AZD1222 COVID-19 vaccine. Overall study findings and caveats: No day 14 peak samples; only post-peak repertoires were characterized. Per reports, nearly half of all spike-specific TCRs target regions that are unmutated in variants. At study baseline, merely six AZD1222 recipients were seropositive. The sample set comprised mostly white British donors with more females, and clonal diversity was possibly underestimated.

Trimming removed 2 bases at V and 2 bases at J, with 14 bases between. The CDR3 runs 15 residues. Germline V gives CDR1 SGHRS, CDR2 YFSETQ. Comment on this clone: The antigen is unknown.

Profiling relied on immunoSEQ multiplex PCR, and the TCRdb table lists in-frame clones only, not all of them. Seen here are 100,000 to 150,000 clones, around 83% observed once, and the top ten hold 3.5% to 5%. The TCR was taken from an adult who received the AZD1222 COVID-19 vaccine. The sample was peripheral blood, taken 28 days after the second AZD1222 dose. The genes are TRBV5-1 and TRBJ2-7; D could derive from TRBD1 or TRBD2 (5 bases each). The CDR3 is CASSFSGTPAYEQYF. CDR3 bases: TGCGCCAGCAGCTTTTCAGGGACCCCCGCCTACGAGCAGTACTTC.